The clone carrying this T cell receptor (beta chain) was recorded many times. Antigen: not known. This specimen comes from a study of neurological immune-mediated disorders. It was by 5'RACE with 10-nucleotide random UMIs that the cDNA was made. Per sequencing run, 15-18 subjects together gave over 180 million TCR-beta sequences. TCRdb fed the 5' RACE reads into MiXCR, producing one record per CDR3 protein. In the table there are 45,000 to 65,000 distinct CDR3 sequences, roughly 8.3% of which are singletons. Study-level results: While HTLV-1-associated myelopathy showed the greatest TCR clonal expansion, multiple sclerosis showed the least, falling below healthy controls.

Time point given: longitudinal time-point 3. The TCR sequence derives from a woman in her thirties or forties in good health. Sequencing used PBMCs.

CDR3 amino acids: CSARDGGRREQYF. CDR3 sequence (DNA): TGCAGTGCTAGAGATGGGGGTCGGCGAGAGCAGTACTTC. The chain combines TRBV20-1 with TRBJ2-7; perhaps D is TRBD1 or TRBD2 (5 bases each). CDR1 and CDR2 from the germline V gene are DFQATT and SNEGSKA (reference sequence). The CDR3 spans 13 residues. Deletions cut 0 bases from V and 7 bases from J, with 13 bases between.